Below are 24 T cell receptor beta chains sequenced from a single sample in a study of graft-versus-host responses after intestinal transplantation. Assay used: immunoSEQ multiplex PCR; TCRdb lists only in-frame clones, some missing. In the table there are approximately 99,000 clones, 85% to 95% of which are singletons. Antigens of these TCRs are unknown. The sequencing here drew on unstimulated CD8+ T cells sorted from spleen or lymph node cells, taken before transplant. These receptors were collected from a human donor who was the organ donor for an intestinal transplant.

J is TRBJ1-4 and V is TRBV7-9, with unresolved D. The V end lost 1 base, the J end lost 4 bases, and 7 bases lay between the germline ends. Germline loops: CDR1 SEHNR, CDR2 FQNEAQ (reference sequence). CDR3 length equals 14 residues. CDR3 sequence (DNA): TGTGCCAGCAGCTTAGGCGGATTTAATGAAAAACTGTTTTTT. This codes for CASSLGGFNEKLFF.

This chain uses TRBV27 with TRBJ2-5, with D possibly TRBD2 on 5 matching bases. Trimming took off 5 bases at V and 11 bases at J, with 33 bases between the two ends. The CDR3 runs 18 residues. The germline gives CDR1 MNHEY, CDR2 SMNVEV (reference sequence). The CDR3 is CASSPTLGTRYYRWEQYF. In nucleotides, the CDR3 is TGTGCCAGCAGTCCCACCCTAGGCACTAGATATTACCGCTGGGAGCAGTACTTC.

The chain couples TRBV5-5 to TRBJ2-3; a possible D gene is TRBD1 (5 bases). Deletions cut 4 bases from V and 14 bases from J, with 20 bases between. The CDR3 sequence is 13 residues long. Germline lookup yields CDR1 SGHKS and CDR2 YYEKEE (reference sequence). The CDR3 DNA sequence: TGTGCCAGCAGCCAACCAGGGATCCCTATTCCGTATTTT. Its translation is CASSQPGIPIPYF.

The chain couples TRBV5-1 to TRBJ1-4, with 9 bases matching TRBD1. CDR1 and CDR2 (germline): SGHRS, YFSETQ. The CDR3 consists of 14 residues. Germline trimming cut 4 bases from V and 8 bases from J; bases unmatched to any gene: 6. The CDR3 loop reads CASSVGQGEEKLFF. The CDR3 bases are TGCGCCAGCAGCGTGGGACAGGGCGAAGAAAAACTGTTTTTT.

The gene calls are TRBV28 and TRBJ2-7; D may be TRBD1 (5 bases). Trimming stripped 3 bases from V and 3 bases from J, with 9 bases between. This CDR3 has 13 residues. Germline V gene lookup returns CDR1 MDHEN and CDR2 SYDVKM. Here the CDR3 DNA reads TGTGCCAGCAGTTTCGGGCAGGGCTACGAGCAGTACTTC. Translating gives CASSFGQGYEQYF. Together with reference TRBV28 and TRBJ2-7, the CDR3 gives the full variable domain: DVKVTQSSRYLVKRTGEKVFLECVQDMDHENMFWYRQDPGLGLRLIYFSYDVKMKEKGDIPEGYSVSREKKERFSLILESASTNQTSMYLCASSFGQGYEQYFGPGTRLTVT.

CDR3: CASSYSSGSNEQFF. The CDR3 nucleotides read TGTGCCAGCAGTTACTCTAGCGGGAGTAATGAGCAGTTCTTC. The rearrangement links TRBV6-5 to TRBJ2-1; 9 bases line up with TRBD2. The CDR3 spans 14 residues. The trim removed 0 bases at V and 7 bases at J, leaving 1 base unmatched. CDR1 and CDR2 (germline): MNHEY, SVGAGI.

The chain's CDR3 is CASSYETIQGFLLETQYF. CDR3 in DNA: TGTGCCAGCAGCTACGAAACTATACAGGGATTTCTGTTGGAGACCCAGTACTTC. J is TRBJ2-5 and V is TRBV7-9; D possibly corresponds to TRBD1 (6 bases). V was shortened by 4 bases and J by 5 bases, with 26 bases between the two germline ends. The CDR3 length is 18 residues. Germline-derived CDR1 and CDR2 are SEHNR and FQNEAQ (reference sequence).

The chain recombines TRBV16 with TRBJ2-7; no clear D. CDR3 length: 15 amino acids. V shed 0 bases and J shed 2 bases, with 11 bases lying between them. Per the germline V gene, CDR1 is KGHSY and CDR2 is FQNENV. The CDR3 region has the DNA TGTGCCAGCAGCCAATCGAACACGATCACCTACGAGCAGTACTTC. This translates into CASSQSNTITYEQYF.

There are a few counts of this clone. V gene TRBV5-1 combines with J gene TRBJ2-7; D is ambiguous. V was clipped by 0 bases and J by 0 bases, with 4 bases between them. The germline gives CDR1 SGHRS, CDR2 YFSETQ. CDR3 size: 13 residues. CDR3 residues: CASSLASSYEQYF. DNA of the CDR3: TGCGCCAGCAGCTTGGCCAGCTCCTACGAGCAGTACTTC.

The rearrangement uses TRBV14 and TRBJ1-4; 7 bases align to TRBD1. Germline loops: CDR1 SGHDN, CDR2 FVKESK. Trimming removed 0 bases from V and 7 bases from J; junction bases left unmatched: 5. CDR3 size: 15 residues. For the CDR3, the DNA is TGTGCCAGCAGCCAAGATTTCACAGGGGTTGAAAAACTGTTTTTT. It translates to CASSQDFTGVEKLFF.

This clone was seen once. The DNA is left out, because the CDR3 cannot be placed on it with certainty; the CDR3 is given as TCRdb lists it. V gene TRBV7-9 combines with J gene TRBJ2-1; no DNA check was done on the table's D call, TRBD2. The CDR3 extends over 15 residues, inclusive of both ends. Germline loops: CDR1 SEHNR, CDR2 FQNEAQ (reference sequence). The CDR3 region is CASSLDHVAGGTGFF.

This chain connects TRBV21-1 to TRBJ2-7; the table's D gene call, TRBD2, was not cross checked with the DNA. TRBV21-1 is a recognized pseudogene. The CDR3 loop spans 14 amino acids. The CDR3: CASSMTSGGYEQYF. The CDR3 DNA follows: TGTGCCAGCAGCATGACTAGCGGGGGGTACGAGCAGTACTTC.

The chain carries TRBV2 and TRBJ2-2; 9 positions match TRBD2. This CDR3 is 16 amino acids long. The V and J ends lost 1 base and 4 bases, in that order; junction bases with no gene match: 4. Per the germline V gene, CDR1 is SNHLY and CDR2 is FYNNEI. The CDR3 sequence is CASSEGAGGSTGELFF. The CDR3 DNA reads as TGTGCCAGCAGTGAAGGAGCGGGAGGTTCCACCGGGGAGCTGTTTTTT.

The chain joins TRBV27 to TRBJ2-3; maybe TRBD2 (5 bases). V lost 5 bases and J lost 6, with 9 bases in between. Germline V gene lookup returns CDR1 MNHEY and CDR2 SMNVEV (reference sequence). CDR3 length: 12 amino acids. This CDR3 is CASSTGLDTQYF. The CDR3 coding sequence is TGTGCCAGCAGTACGGGGTTGGATACGCAGTATTTT.

The CDR3 sequence is CASSLSLAGDYEQYF. The DNA of the CDR3 is TGCGCCAGCAGCTTGTCACTAGCGGGCGACTACGAGCAGTACTTC. The rearrangement joins TRBV5-1 to TRBJ2-7, with TRBD2 matching 9 bases. V shed 1 base, J shed 3 bases, and the junction held 5 bases outside the gene matches. The CDR3 consists of 15 residues. Germline V gene sequence: CDR1 SGHRS, CDR2 YFSETQ.

The DNA of the CDR3 is TGTGCCAGCAGCCTCCGGACTAGCGGGAGGGAATACGAGCAGTACTTC. Translated: CASSLRTSGREYEQYF. The rearrangement uses TRBV13 and TRBJ2-7; 15 nucleotides match TRBD2. The germline V gene has CDR1 PRHDT and CDR2 FYEKMQ (reference sequence). The CDR3 loop spans 16 amino acids. V lost 5 bases, J lost 4 bases, and 6 bases stayed unmatched.

The gene calls are TRBV7-9 and TRBJ1-2; 7 nucleotides align to TRBD1. CDR1 and CDR2 from the germline V gene are SEHNR and FQNEAQ (reference sequence). The CDR3 loop spans 15 amino acids. V shed 5 bases, J shed 2 bases, and the junction held 8 bases outside the gene matches. The CDR3 DNA sequence: TGTGCCAGCAGCACAGGGGTCCTTCCCAACTATGGCTACACCTTC. Protein product: CASSTGVLPNYGYTF.

V and J are TRBV7-9 and TRBJ2-3, with a possible D match to TRBD1 (5 bases). V lost 3 bases, J lost 5 bases, and 15 bases lay in between. This CDR3 contains 15 residues. Germline V CDR1 and CDR2: SEHNR, FQNEAQ (reference sequence). CDR3 protein: CASSFLSGPRDTQYF. The CDR3 nucleotides are TGTGCCAGCAGCTTTCTATCAGGGCCTCGAGATACGCAGTATTTT.

This sequence joins TRBV30 and TRBJ2-7; TRBD1 matches 10 bases. The CDR3 runs 14 residues. The V and J ends lost 5 bases and 5 bases, in that order; junction bases with no gene match: 9. Germline CDR1 is GTSNPN and CDR2 is SVGIG (reference sequence). CDR3 protein: CAWGVGTGADEQYF. The CDR3 region has the DNA TGTGCCTGGGGGGTAGGGACAGGGGCGGACGAGCAGTACTTC.

This rearrangement joins TRBV9 to TRBJ1-2, with TRBD1 matching 9 bases. With 3 bases clipped from V and 6 bases from J, the junction kept 12 bases outside the gene matches. This CDR3 has 16 residues. Germline V lookup: CDR1 SGDLS, CDR2 YYNGEE. CDR3 region: CASSARDRVISDGYTF. CDR3 in DNA: TGTGCCAGCAGCGCCCGGGACAGGGTTATTTCGGATGGCTACACCTTC.

The chain carries TRBV2 and TRBJ1-1, with TRBD1 matching 9 bases. The CDR3 has 18 amino acids. J lost 4 bases, V lost 3 bases, and 15 bases had no gene match. CDR1 is SNHLY, CDR2 FYNNEI, per germline. CDR3 bases: TGTGCCAGCAGTGATTGGCCGGGACAGGGCGTGTTCTCCACTGAAGCTTTCTTT. It codes for CASSDWPGQGVFSTEAFF.

The count of this clone is one. Relative to the germline gene, one junction end is altered; a read error may explain this. CDR3: CASSDPSGNEHF. The CDR3 DNA is TGTGCCAGCAGTGATCCTAGCGGGAACGAGCATTTT. The chain employs TRBV6-1 and TRBJ2-3; 9 positions match TRBD2. The CDR3 is 12 residues long. Germline V gene sequence: CDR1 MNHNS, CDR2 SASEGT.

The CDR3 region has the DNA TGTGCCAGCAGTGAAGCGGACAGGGTTTTTGGCTATGGCTACACCTTC. This gives the protein CASSEADRVFGYGYTF. The chain uses TRBV6-1 and TRBJ1-2; 8 nucleotides line up with TRBD1. This CDR3 is built from 16 residues. In germline, CDR1 is MNHNS, CDR2 SASEGT. V was pared by 0 bases and J by 4 bases, with 7 bases of the junction left unmatched.

The chain recombines TRBV9 with TRBJ2-7; D may be TRBD1 (6 bases). This CDR3 contains 13 residues. CDR1 is SGDLS and CDR2 is YYNGEE in the germline V gene. The V gene lost 3 bases and the J gene lost 4 bases, with 11 bases spanning the gap. The CDR3 protein is CASSAKQGYEQYF. CDR3 sequence (DNA): TGTGCCAGCAGCGCCAAACAGGGTTACGAGCAGTACTTC.